This entry lists 27 T cell receptor beta chains sequenced from one sample in a study of blood T cells in healthy people across ages. Primers used in a second PCR of about 7 to 11 cycles were a sample-barcoded 5' primer and a J-beta primer mix. TCRdb used MiXCR to reprocess the 5' RACE reads, holding one entry per CDR3 protein. The repertoire holds about 1.6 million distinct CDR3 sequences, with almost 35% as singletons. What was sequenced was blood. These receptors were obtained from a woman under 40 in good health.

This chain connects TRBV7-9 to TRBJ1-2; D unresolved. The germline V gene has CDR1 SEHNR and CDR2 FQNEAQ (reference sequence). The CDR3 is 13 amino acids. V lost 1 base and J lost 7, with 10 bases in between. CDR3 loop: CASSLVSTSGYTF. The CDR3 DNA reads TGTGCCAGCAGCTTAGTGTCGACTTCTGGCTACACCTTC.

This clonotype was picked up a small number of times. The chain joins TRBV20-1 to TRBJ2-1; 13 bases map to TRBD2. The V gene end was trimmed by 6 bases and the J gene end by 13 bases; junction bases not matched to a gene: 12. Germline V gene data show CDR1 as DFQATT and CDR2 as SNEGSKA (reference sequence). This CDR3 has 14 amino acids. CDR3 nucleotide sequence: TGCAGTGCGGCACGGACTAGCGGGAGCGAAATCCAGTTCTTC. Translated, it gives CSAARTSGSEIQFF.

The chain links TRBV9 to TRBJ1-1; possibly TRBD1 for D (5 bases). Germline-derived CDR1 and CDR2 are SGDLS and YYNGEE. The CDR3 length is 16 residues. The V gene lost 3 bases and the J gene lost 10 bases, with 25 bases spanning the gap. In DNA, the CDR3 is TGTGCCAGCAGCGCCATACAGGCCTGGTCAGGCTCGGGAGCTTTCTTT. Translating gives CASSAIQAWSGSGAFF.

This clonotype was observed a few times. This rearrangement joins TRBV5-1 to TRBJ2-5; 11 bases align to TRBD2. This CDR3 region has 16 residues. CDR1 SGHRS and CDR2 YFSETQ come from the germline V gene. With V trimmed by 4 bases and J by 2 bases, 7 bases remained unmatched. CDR3 region: CASSTTSGGLQETQYF. CDR3 in DNA: TGCGCCAGCAGCACCACTAGCGGGGGTCTGCAAGAGACCCAGTACTTC.

About this clonotype: A far larger clone is off by one base, so a read error is likely. This rearrangement joins TRBV7-9 to TRBJ2-1; D is unclear. Per the germline V gene, CDR1 is SEHNR and CDR2 is FQNEAQ (reference sequence). The CDR3 length is 13 residues. Trimming took 1 base from V and 10 from J, leaving 11 bases between them. The CDR3 protein is CASSLGATYEQFF. CDR3 in DNA: TGTGCCAGCAGCTTAGGGGCAACCTACGAGCAGTTCTTC.

The sample holds a few counts of this clonotype. For the CDR3, the DNA is TGTGCCAGCAGCCCTCAATCACAGGGAGATGGCTACACCTTC. Encoded protein: CASSPQSQGDGYTF. This chain links TRBV9 with TRBJ1-2; weak D call: TRBD1 (6 bases). The CDR3 extends over 14 amino acids. Per the germline V gene, CDR1 is SGDLS and CDR2 is YYNGEE. V was clipped by 4 bases and J by 6 bases, with 16 bases between them.

The gene calls are TRBV20-1 and TRBJ1-6; 9 bases fit TRBD1. Germline-derived CDR1 and CDR2 are DFQATT and SNEGSKA (reference sequence). This CDR3 has 14 amino acids. Losses at the gene ends were 6 bases for V and 8 bases for J; bases not matched to a gene: 8. CDR3 amino acids: CSAPPGQGYSPLHF. The CDR3 DNA reads TGCAGTGCACCGCCGGGACAGGGTTATTCACCCCTCCACTTT.

This clonotype was counted between two and nine times. This chain connects TRBV7-2 to TRBJ2-3; possible D gene TRBD1, 6 bases. CDR3 size: 16 residues. Trimming stripped 1 base from V and 3 bases from J, with 14 bases between. The germline gives CDR1 SGHTA, CDR2 FQGNSA. CDR3 sequence (DNA): TGTGCCAGCAGCTTAGGACAGGATAGGTGGACAGATACGCAGTATTTT. As protein: CASSLGQDRWTDTQYF.

On this clonotype itself: This sequence may be a read error, since a much larger clone differs from it by one base. The chain uses TRBV12-3 or TRBV12-4 and TRBJ2-5; 12 bases map to TRBD2. This CDR3 is 16 amino acids long. CDR3 sequence: CTSRPGLAGPQETQYF. The CDR3 coding sequence is TGTACCAGCAGACCCGGACTAGCGGGGCCGCAAGAGACCCAGTACTTC.

The chain has TRBV20-1 and TRBJ1-4; no clear D. There are 14 residues in the CDR3. The V end was cut by 0 bases, the J end by 2 bases, with 7 bases between. Germline V gene data show CDR1 as DFQATT and CDR2 as SNEGSKA (reference sequence). The CDR3 sequence: CSARDLETNEKLFF. In DNA form, the CDR3 reads TGCAGTGCTAGAGATCTAGAGACTAATGAAAAACTGTTTTTT.

This clonotype has only a few counts. The chain couples TRBV4-1 to TRBJ1-4; D gene uncertain. The CDR3 consists of 18 residues. Germline V gives CDR1 MGHRA, CDR2 YSYEKL. Trimming removed 1 base from V and 0 bases from J, with 15 bases in between. The DNA of the CDR3 is TGCGCCAGCAGCCAAGGCGTTGCAGTTCGGGCAACTAATGAAAAACTGTTTTTT. Its protein product is CASSQGVAVRATNEKLFF.

This clonotype appeared many times. The V gene is TRBV12-3 or TRBV12-4, the J gene TRBJ1-6, with D unresolved. Trimming shortened V by 7 bases and J by 0 bases, and 13 bases separated the two germline ends. This CDR3 is built from 16 residues. CDR3 in DNA: TGTGCCAGCATGAAGGAGAGGAGCTCCTATAATTCACCCCTCCACTTT. Protein sequence: CASMKERSSYNSPLHF.

In this sample, this clonotype turned up a few times. The gene calls are TRBV7-2 and TRBJ1-2; D unclear. CDR3 length: 16 residues. Germline loops: CDR1 SGHTA, CDR2 FQGNSA. Trimming took off 1 base at V and 7 bases at J, with 19 bases between the two ends. The DNA for the CDR3 is TGTGCCAGCAGCTTAGACTACGGGAGAGCTTCCTTTGGCTACACCTTC. Translating it yields CASSLDYGRASFGYTF.

V gene TRBV3-1 combines with J gene TRBJ2-1; 8 bases line up with TRBD2. The CDR3 length is 19 residues. V lost 1 base and J lost 6; bases outside the gene matches: 17. Germline V gene sequence: CDR1 LGHDT, CDR2 YNNKEL (reference sequence). The CDR3 loop is CASSQGPAGGILATNEQFF. CDR3 DNA: TGTGCCAGCAGCCAAGGTCCGGCGGGGGGCATCCTTGCCACCAATGAGCAGTTCTTC.

With respect to this clonotype: A read error may account for a junction end that differs from germline. This chain connects TRBV20-1 to TRBJ2-1; the match to TRBD2 covers 11 bases. CDR3 length: 15 residues. The germline V gene encodes CDR1 DFQATT and CDR2 SNEGSKA (reference sequence). The CDR3 sequence: CSADTSGSLYNERFF. DNA for the CDR3: TGCAGTGCGGATACTAGCGGGAGTCTTTACAATGAGCGGTTCTTC.

The chain joins TRBV5-1 to TRBJ1-1; D unclear. Germline-derived CDR1 and CDR2 are SGHRS and YFSETQ. This CDR3 spans 14 amino acids. Trimming shortened V by 4 bases and J by 1 base, and 11 bases separated the two germline ends. The CDR3 DNA is TGCGCCAGCAGCGCACAGAATTCGAACACTGAAGCTTTCTTT. Its protein is CASSAQNSNTEAFF.

There are a few counts of this clonotype. The chain combines TRBV9 with TRBJ2-6; 8 bases are shared with TRBD1. Germline CDR1 and CDR2: SGDLS and YYNGEE. The CDR3 runs 18 residues. Trimming took 0 bases from V and 0 from J; bases not matched to a gene: 5. The CDR3 protein is CASSVVETGDSGANVLTF. CDR3 DNA sequence: TGTGCCAGCAGCGTAGTCGAGACAGGGGACTCTGGGGCCAACGTCCTGACTTTC. Full variable domain (remainder filled in from reference TRBV9 and TRBJ2-6): DSGVTQTPKHLITATGQRVTLRCSPRSGDLSVYWYQQSLDQGLQFLIQYYNGEERAKGNILERFSAQQFPDLHSELNLSSLELGDSALYFCASSVVETGDSGANVLTFGAGSRLTVL.

Here the CDR3 reads CASNTGVGETQYF. Here the CDR3 DNA reads TGTGCCAGCAATACAGGGGTGGGGGAGACCCAGTACTTC. This chain links TRBV6-6 with TRBJ2-7; 7 positions agree with TRBD1. The J call is uncertain, as TRBJ2-5 better fits the DNA end. Germline CDR1 MNHNY, CDR2 SVGAGI (reference sequence). This CDR3 contains 13 residues.

The chain employs TRBV12-3 or TRBV12-4 and TRBJ1-2; 8 bases line up with TRBD1. This CDR3 region has 16 residues. The V gene end was trimmed by 6 bases and the J gene end by 4 bases; junction bases not matched to a gene: 13. CDR3 sequence: CASSGGTGANLYGYTF. Here the CDR3 DNA reads TGTGCCAGCAGCGGCGGGACAGGAGCTAACCTCTATGGCTACACCTTC.

The chain is built from TRBV7-8 and TRBJ1-2; a possible D gene is TRBD1 (6 bases). Germline-derived CDR1 and CDR2 are SGHVS and FQNEAQ. V lost 1 base to trimming and J lost 4 bases, with 13 bases between them. CDR3 length: 15 amino acids. The CDR3 sequence: CASSLDPTGLYGYTF. CDR3 bases: TGTGCCAGCAGCTTAGACCCGACAGGACTCTATGGCTACACCTTC.

The chain has TRBV3-1 and TRBJ2-7; possibly TRBD1 for D (6 bases). The CDR3 sequence is 15 residues long. V lost 1 base and J lost 5, with 15 bases in between. Germline loops: CDR1 LGHDT, CDR2 YNNKEL (reference sequence). The CDR3: CASSQGRSAGDEQYF. The CDR3 DNA sequence: TGTGCCAGCAGCCAAGGCAGGAGTGCAGGGGACGAGCAGTACTTC.

The chain is built from TRBV6-6 and TRBJ2-1; 7 positions agree with TRBD2. CDR3 length: 14 amino acids. V trimming: 5 bases; J trimming: 4 bases; junction bases outside the gene matches: 5. CDR1 is MNHNY and CDR2 is SVGAGI in the germline V gene (reference sequence). For the CDR3, the DNA is TGTGCCAGCAGTGCTAGCGGAATATACAATGAGCAGTTCTTC. Residues: CASSASGIYNEQFF.

The chain recombines TRBV20-1 with TRBJ2-1, with D possibly TRBD2 on 6 matching bases. Trimming removed 5 bases at V and 5 bases at J, with 22 bases between. CDR3 size: 16 residues. The V gene's germline CDR1 is DFQATT and CDR2 SNEGSKA (reference sequence). The DNA of the CDR3 is TGCAGTGCTCCCAACCATCAGACTAGTAGCCACAATGAGCAGTTCTTC. Protein: CSAPNHQTSSHNEQFF.

This clonotype was detected a few times. V and J are TRBV4-1 and TRBJ1-5; a possible D gene is TRBD1 (6 bases). The length of the CDR3 is 16 residues. Germline assignment: CDR1 MGHRA and CDR2 YSYEKL. V was pared by 2 bases and J by 4 bases, with 15 bases between. The CDR3 DNA follows: TGCGCCAGCAGCCAAACGTCCGGGACATCTAATCAGCCCCAGCATTTT. This encodes CASSQTSGTSNQPQHF.

The genes are TRBV18 and TRBJ1-2; D is uncertain. This CDR3 has 16 amino acids. V lost 5 bases and J lost 6, with 22 bases in between. Germline V gene sequence: CDR1 KGHSH, CDR2 LQKENI. The CDR3 DNA reads TGTGCCAGCTCAACGACCGGGTACAGCACTCCTCATGGCTACACCTTC. Translated, it gives CASSTTGYSTPHGYTF.

The J gene is TRBJ1-2, the V gene TRBV3-1; D gene unclear. The CDR3 totals 15 residues. The germline gives CDR1 LGHDT, CDR2 YNNKEL (reference sequence). Trimming shortened V by 0 bases and J by 8 bases, and 16 bases separated the two germline ends. In DNA, the CDR3 is TGTGCCAGCAGCCAAGATCCGGCAGCCCGGGGAGGCTACACCTTC. This gives the protein CASSQDPAARGGYTF.

This clonotype was seen a handful of times. The rearrangement joins TRBV6-5 to TRBJ2-1; 8 positions agree with TRBD2. Germline trimming cut 7 bases from V and 6 bases from J; bases unmatched to any gene: 5. The CDR3 has 13 residues. CDR1 is MNHEY, CDR2 SVGAGI, per germline. CDR3 nucleotide sequence: TGTGCCAGCACCGGGACTAGTTCCAATGAGCAGTTCTTC. Translated: CASTGTSSNEQFF.